This T cell receptor (beta chain) emerged from a study of memory CD4+ T cells and cytomegalovirus serostatus. Study summary: Donors were healthy Belgian adults, 9 or 10 CMV seropositive and about two dozen seronegative. General study points: Repertoires predicted CMV serostatus with median bootstrapped AUC of approximately 0.94.

Trimming stripped 7 bases from V and 4 bases from J, with 16 bases between. The CDR3 loop spans 14 amino acids. Germline V gene sequence: CDR1 MNHEY, CDR2 SMNVEV (reference sequence). Clones were sequenced by immunoSEQ multiplex PCR, and TCRdb holds only the in-frame ones, with some missing. The table records 61,000 or so clones, around 80% of them present only once. Concerning this clone: What it binds is unknown.

Single viable CD3+CD4+CD8-CD45RO+ cells were sorted as the memory CD4+ T cells. CMV serostatus came from serum IgG against pp150, pp28, p38, p52. Total CD4+ T cells were enriched by CD4 positive selection. This TCR was recovered from an adult in good health and CMV-seronegative. Some clones in this sample may be carry-over from other donors' samples. The sequencing input was memory CD4+ T cells from blood. The V gene is TRBV27, the J gene TRBJ1-1; D gene unclear. The chain's CDR3 is CASTPPGRPTEAFF. The CDR3 region has the DNA TGTGCCAGCACCCCGCCAGGACGGCCCACTGAAGCTTTCTTT.